Presented here are 31 T cell receptor beta chains from one specimen sequenced in a study of tumor-infiltrating lymphocytes in oesophageal squamous cell carcinoma. MiXCR was run by TCRdb on the PCR reads, yielding one entry per CDR3 protein. The sample yields about 12,000 distinct CDR3 sequences, 50% to 60% seen once. The sample consisted of esophageal tumor tissue. The receptors here all came from a female donor with esophageal squamous cell carcinoma.

For the CDR3, the DNA is TGCGCCAGCAGCTTCAGGAGCGGGAGGGCCCAAGAGACCCAGTACTTC. As protein: CASSFRSGRAQETQYF. The V and J genes are TRBV5-1 and TRBJ2-7; 10 bases match TRBD2. The J call is in doubt because the DNA end fits TRBJ2-5 better. This CDR3 has 16 amino acids. In germline, CDR1 is SGHRS, CDR2 YFSETQ.

In its sample, this clonotype is medium-sized (0.01 to 0.1%). The gene calls are TRBV7-9 and TRBJ1-5, with D perhaps TRBD1 (6 bases). Between the trimmed V and J ends, which lost 1 base and 5 bases, there was a span of 21 bases. CDR3 length: 18 amino acids. The V gene's germline CDR1 is SEHNR and CDR2 FQNEAQ (reference sequence). Written as DNA, the CDR3 is TGTGCCAGCAGCTTAGAGGGGGGTTTGGGGGCCGTCGATCAGCCCCAGCATTTT. It translates to CASSLEGGLGAVDQPQHF.

The V gene is TRBV27, the J gene TRBJ2-5, with 7 bases that match TRBD2. Near its end, the DNA agrees better with TRBJ2-1, so the J call may be wrong. The CDR3 extends over 16 amino acids. Germline V gene sequence: CDR1 MNHEY, CDR2 SMNVEV (reference sequence). The CDR3 DNA reads as TGTGCCAGCAGTTTAACTGGCGGGAGTACTTACAATGAGCAGTTCTTC. This sequence encodes CASSLTGGSTYNEQFF.

The chain is built from TRBV11-1 and TRBJ2-3; 9 nucleotides agree with TRBD2. The CDR3 runs 15 residues. The germline V gene encodes CDR1 SGHAT and CDR2 FQDESV (reference sequence). J was trimmed by 0 bases and V by 10 bases; bases with no gene match: 8. Here the CDR3 DNA reads TGTGCCACCTCCCTTACTAGCGGGAGCACAGATACGCAGTATTTT. This sequence encodes CATSLTSGSTDTQYF.

This chain joins TRBV2 and TRBJ2-1; 16 nucleotides agree with TRBD2. J was trimmed by 15 bases and V by 6 bases; bases with no gene match: 8. Germline assignment: CDR1 SNHLY and CDR2 FYNNEI. There are 14 residues in the CDR3. The CDR3 sequence is CASRPGLAGGVWFF. The CDR3 region has the DNA TGTGCCAGCAGGCCGGGACTAGCGGGAGGGGTGTGGTTCTTC.

V and J are TRBV5-1 and TRBJ2-5, with TRBD2 identical over 8 bases. TRBJ2-7 matches the DNA end more closely, so the J call is doubtful. The CDR3 has 14 residues. Germline CDR1 reads SGHRS; CDR2 reads YFSETQ. CDR3 nucleotide sequence: TGCGCCAGCAGCCTGGGACTAGAGGTCGGCGAGCAGTACTTC. Translation: CASSLGLEVGEQYF.

This clonotype was seen a few times. Here the CDR3 omits its conserved ending phenylalanine or tryptophan, so a read error is the likely source. The limits of the CDR3 on the DNA are not certain, so only TCRdb's listed CDR3 is given. V and J are TRBV7-2 and TRBJ2-6; the D call of TRBD1 is as the table states it, not checked on the DNA. Looked up from germline, CDR1 is SGHTA and CDR2 is FQGNSA. The CDR3 is made up of 16 amino acids, end residues included. This CDR3 is CASSPTRVANEQFFGA.

This chain links TRBV7-2 with TRBJ2-1, with a weak D call TRBD2 (6 bases). The tail of the sequence fits TRBJ2-7 better, so the J call may be wrong. CDR3 size: 16 residues. Per the germline V gene, CDR1 is SGHTA and CDR2 is FQGNSA. CDR3 sequence: CASSLGPWGLEARQYF. CDR3 bases: TGTGCCAGCAGCTTAGGACCTTGGGGACTTGAGGCGCGGCAGTACTTC.

In its sample, this clonotype was seen a few times. A much larger clone is a single base away; this may be a read error. This chain joins TRBV12-3 or TRBV12-4 and TRBJ2-1, with D perhaps matching TRBD1 (8 bases). The CDR3 contains 14 residues. V lost 4 bases and J lost 10, with 17 bases in between. CDR3 nucleotides: TGTGCCAGCAGTTCCTCGACAGGGGACTACGAGCAGTTCTTC. This gives the protein CASSSSTGDYEQFF.

This clonotype was counted between two and nine times. V is TRBV7-3 and J is TRBJ2-3, with 9 bases lining up with TRBD2. Losses at the gene ends were 2 bases for V and 2 bases for J; bases not matched to a gene: 5. This CDR3 has 16 residues. Germline V gene sequence: CDR1 SGHTA, CDR2 FQGTGA. CDR3 nucleotide sequence: TGTGCCAGCAGCTTAGGAGCGGGGGGTACCACAGATACGCAGTATTTT. It specifies CASSLGAGGTTDTQYF.

As concerns this clonotype: Since the CDR3 does not end with the conserved phenylalanine or tryptophan, this likely comes from a read error. No DNA is shown, since the ends of the CDR3 on it are uncertain; the CDR3 is the one TCRdb lists. The chain recombines TRBV7-8 with TRBJ2-3; the tabulated D call, TRBD2, remains unverified against the DNA. The CDR3 length is 17 residues, termini included. Germline V CDR1 and CDR2: SGHVS, FQNEAQ. The CDR3 loop is CASSLGTLGNSPLHFGP.

This clonotype was detected many times. A much larger clonotype is one base distant, so this may be a read error. V usage is TRBV6-1 and J usage is TRBJ2-7, with 10 bases that match TRBD2. This CDR3 is 17 amino acids long. Germline V lookup: CDR1 MNHNS, CDR2 SASEGT. V shed 4 bases and J 7 bases; nucleotides not matched to a gene: 16. CDR3 coding DNA: TGTGCCAGCAGTGGTACGGGACTAGCGCATACCTACAATGAGCAGTACTTC. This translates into CASSGTGLAHTYNEQYF.

This clonotype appeared a few times. The V call is TRBV7-2, the J call TRBJ2-1; TRBD2 aligns across 8 bases. Unmatched junction bases numbered 6, after V lost 1 base and J lost 7 bases. The CDR3 contains 15 residues. CDR1 is SGHTA, CDR2 FQGNSA, per germline. Written as DNA, the CDR3 is TGTGCCAGCAGCTTAGTAAGCGGGAGTGGGAATGAGCAGTTCTTC. Translated, it gives CASSLVSGSGNEQFF.

The chain has TRBV7-6 and TRBJ2-3; 12 bases are a match to TRBD1. The last part of the DNA fits TRBJ2-1 better; the J call may be wrong. The CDR3 spans 15 residues. The germline V gene has CDR1 SGHVS and CDR2 FNYEAQ. The CDR3 nucleotides read TGTGCCAGCAGCTTTTCGGGACAGGGGGCCTACGAGCAGTTCTTC. Residues: CASSFSGQGAYEQFF.

The table lists this clonotype with a count of one. The rearrangement links TRBV6-1 to TRBJ2-3, with 8 bases lining up with TRBD2. The germline gives CDR1 MNHNS, CDR2 SASEGT. The CDR3 is 15 residues long. Trimming cost V 7 bases and J 2 bases; bases outside gene matches: 8. For the CDR3, the DNA is TGTGCCAGCATAGGACTAGCTCGCCACACAGATACGCAGTATTTT. This codes for CASIGLARHTDTQYF.

This chain connects TRBV7-6 to TRBJ2-1; TRBD2 aligns across 10 bases. With V trimmed by 8 bases and J by 4 bases, 5 bases remained unmatched. This CDR3 is 14 amino acids long. Germline assignment: CDR1 SGHVS and CDR2 FNYEAQ. The CDR3 DNA reads as TGTGCCAGCTCCACTAGCGGGGTTTACAATGAGCAGTTCTTC. Its protein product is CASSTSGVYNEQFF.

This clonotype is deemed medium-sized. The chain couples TRBV11-2 to TRBJ2-1, with 10 bases lining up with TRBD2. CDR1 SGHAT and CDR2 FQNNGV come from the germline V gene. J was trimmed by 7 bases and V by 5 bases; bases with no gene match: 5. The CDR3 totals 14 residues. The CDR3 here is CASSLAGEWNEQFF. In DNA form, the CDR3 reads TGTGCCAGCAGCCTAGCGGGAGAGTGGAATGAGCAGTTCTTC. The full variable domain, in which reference TRBV11-2 and TRBJ2-1 provide the parts outside the CDR3, is EAGVAQSPRYKIIEKRQSVAFWCNPISGHATLYWYQQILGQGPKLLIQFQNNGVVDDSQLPKDRFSAERLKGVDSTLKIQPAKLEDSAVYLCASSLAGEWNEQFFGPGTRLTVL.

As regards this clonotype: Because the CDR3 is missing its conserved closing phenylalanine or tryptophan, this is likely a read error. Because the CDR3's place on the DNA is in doubt, the DNA is left out and the CDR3 is given as listed by TCRdb. The chain joins TRBV7-9 to TRBJ2-6; the table assigns TRBD1, which was not confirmed against the DNA. CDR1 and CDR2 from the germline V gene are SEHNR and FQNEAQ (reference sequence). A total of 10 residues make up the CDR3, ends included. The CDR3 region is CASSLGLGGA.

There are many counts of this clonotype. The chain joins TRBV2 to TRBJ2-1; 8 nucleotides line up with TRBD2. The J call may be mistaken, given a closer DNA end match to TRBJ2-7. The germline V gene encodes CDR1 SNHLY and CDR2 FYNNEI. The CDR3 has 15 residues. The CDR3 DNA reads as TGTGCCAGCAGTGAGAGTTGGCGGGAGGCCAATGAGCAGTACTTC. Its translation: CASSESWREANEQYF.

The chain employs TRBV7-2 and TRBJ1-5, with D unresolved. Trimming stripped 0 bases from V and 4 bases from J, with 4 bases between. The CDR3 has 13 residues. Looked up from germline, CDR1 is SGHTA and CDR2 is FQGNSA. CDR3 sequence (DNA): TGTGCCAGCAGCTTAGCGAAGAATCAGCCCCAGCATTTT. This gives the protein CASSLAKNQPQHF. Variable domain in full (rest from reference TRBV7-2 and TRBJ1-5): GAGVSQSPSNKVTEKGKDVELRCDPISGHTALYWYRQSLGQGLEFLIYFQGNSAPDKSGLPSDRFSAERTGGSVSTLTIQRTQQEDSAVYLCASSLAKNQPQHFGDGTRLSIL.

V and J are TRBV7-2 and TRBJ2-5, with D uncertain. Near its end, the DNA agrees better with TRBJ2-7, so the J call may be wrong. Germline CDR1 SGHTA, CDR2 FQGNSA. CDR3 length: 14 amino acids. The CDR3 DNA sequence: TGTGCCAGCAGCCCCTACACGCAAACCTACGAGCAGTACTTC. Its translation: CASSPYTQTYEQYF.

This rearrangement joins TRBV6-4 to TRBJ2-1, with 10 bases matching TRBD2. Germline CDR1 and CDR2: MRHNA and SNTAGT. After removal of 5 bases from V and 7 bases from J, the junction contained 8 bases not matched to a gene. The CDR3 sequence is 15 residues long. The CDR3 DNA follows: TGTGCCAGCAGTTCCCCTAGCGGGAGTTCAAATGAGCAGTTCTTC. It codes for CASSSPSGSSNEQFF.

The sample holds many counts of this clonotype. V is TRBV25-1 and J is TRBJ1-2; 8 nucleotides align to TRBD1. This CDR3 region has 13 residues. CDR1 is MGHDK, CDR2 SYGVNS, per germline. V lost 10 bases and J lost 4; bases outside the gene matches: 8. CDR3 bases: TGTGCCACCTCCAGGGGGCTGACCTATGGCTACACCTTC. Protein: CATSRGLTYGYTF.

This chain links TRBV12-3 or TRBV12-4 with TRBJ1-5; D perhaps matches TRBD1 (5 bases). Between the trimmed V and J ends, which lost 6 bases and 1 base, there was a span of 22 bases. This CDR3 has 18 amino acids. CDR3 nucleotide sequence: TGTGCCAGCAGGGAGGGGTCCTGGTTGGTGGGGAGCAATCAGCCCCAGCATTTT. It encodes CASREGSWLVGSNQPQHF.

This clonotype has just a few counts. CDR3 bases: TGTGCCATCAGTGAGGCCCAGGGTACAGATACGCAGTTCTTC. Residues: CAISEAQGTDTQFF. The rearrangement joins TRBV10-3 to TRBJ1-1; D is possibly TRBD1 (5 bases). The J call may be faulty, since TRBJ2-1 better matches the DNA end. The germline V gene has CDR1 ENHRY and CDR2 SYGVKD. The CDR3 is 14 residues long.

The rearrangement joins TRBV12-3 or TRBV12-4 to TRBJ2-1; D is unresolved. The CDR3 consists of 13 residues. V was cut by 3 bases and J by 10 bases, with 13 bases left in between. The CDR3 region is CASSFGQVYEQFF. In DNA, the CDR3 is TGTGCCAGCAGTTTCGGGCAGGTCTACGAGCAGTTCTTC.

This clonotype was recorded a few times. Here the CDR3 omits its conserved ending phenylalanine or tryptophan, so a read error is the likely source. It is unclear where the CDR3 begins or ends on the DNA, so no DNA is shown, and the CDR3 is as TCRdb lists it. This sequence joins TRBV6-1 and TRBJ1-1; TRBD1 is the table's D call, not checked against the DNA. The CDR3 totals 14 residues, both ends included. Germline lookup yields CDR1 MNHNS and CDR2 SASEGT. This CDR3 is CARGRLTMSSSSGQ.

The rearrangement uses TRBV7-2 and TRBJ2-1, with 9 bases identical to TRBD1. The assigned J gene may be wrong: the sequence end matches TRBJ1-2 better. The CDR3 is 13 amino acids. The V gene's germline CDR1 is SGHTA and CDR2 FQGNSA. For the CDR3, the DNA is TGTGCCAGCCCGACAGGGGGAAACTATGGCTACACCTTC. Translated, it gives CASPTGGNYGYTF.

Of note for this clonotype: Compared with germline, one end of the junction differs, possibly owing to a read error. The J gene is TRBJ2-2, the V gene TRBV7-6; D ambiguous. Germline V lookup: CDR1 SGHVS, CDR2 FNYEAQ. This CDR3 is 13 amino acids long. CDR3 bases: TGTGCTAGCAGGAGTCAGAACACCGGGGAGCTGTTTTTT. Translating it yields CASRSQNTGELFF.

The chain employs TRBV7-8 and TRBJ2-3; D tentatively reads TRBD1 or TRBD2 (5 bases each). Germline CDR1 is SGHVS and CDR2 is FQNEAQ. V was pared by 5 bases and J by 7 bases, with 13 bases between. The CDR3 spans 13 residues. The CDR3 reads CASSIGTHNTQYF. Here the CDR3 DNA reads TGTGCCAGCAGCATCGGGACCCATAATACGCAGTATTTT.

The chain couples TRBV5-1 to TRBJ1-2; possibly TRBD1 for D (5 bases). Trimming cost V 4 bases and J 8 bases, with 12 bases left between them. This CDR3 is 12 amino acids long. Germline CDR1 is SGHRS and CDR2 is YFSETQ. The CDR3 sequence is CASSTGGEGYTF. The CDR3 DNA reads TGCGCCAGCAGCACGGGGGGTGAGGGCTACACCTTC.